A selection of T cell receptor beta chains follows, all from one sample in a study of tissue T cells after allogeneic stem cell transplantation. Repertoires were generated with immunoSEQ multiplex PCR, while TCRdb's copy carries only in-frame clones and drops some. This sample yields some 25,000 clones, of which roughly 80% are seen a single time; less than 8.5% belongs to the top ten. Sample: tissue from the ileum, taken at autopsy. The receptors shown here come from a female donor over 55 with lung cancer. The CDR3 runs from the conserved cysteine through the conserved F or W. The order of the fields is J gene, V gene, CDR3 protein.

j_gene: TRBJ2-5; v_gene: TRBV7-2; CDR3aa: CASSLTPQETQYF
j_gene: TRBJ2-1; v_gene: TRBV18; CDR3aa: CASSPLSSGGAFEQFF
j_gene: TRBJ2-2; v_gene: TRBV21-1; CDR3aa: CASSKVWRRAANTGELFF
j_gene: TRBJ2-7; v_gene: TRBV15; CDR3aa: CATSRGDLIGGSTYEQYF
j_gene: TRBJ2-3; v_gene: TRBV11-3; CDR3aa: CASSFGSGTGNTDTQYF
j_gene: TRBJ1-1; v_gene: TRBV2; CDR3aa: CASRSLAEAFF
j_gene: TRBJ2-1; v_gene: TRBV30; CDR3aa: CAWVGYEQFF
j_gene: TRBJ1-2; v_gene: TRBV19; CDR3aa: CASSNRGRNYGYTF
j_gene: TRBJ2-1; v_gene: TRBV19; CDR3aa: CASSTLLGWQGNEQFF
j_gene: TRBJ1-1; v_gene: TRBV13; CDR3aa: CASSLSEGTEAFF
j_gene: TRBJ2-6; v_gene: TRBV7-9; CDR3aa: CASSSRGGQGADGANVLTF
j_gene: TRBJ1-4; v_gene: TRBV6-5; CDR3aa: CASSSGVVEKLFF
j_gene: TRBJ2-1; v_gene: TRBV14; CDR3aa: CASSQGRGTSGNNEQFF
j_gene: TRBJ1-2; v_gene: TRBV11-1; CDR3aa: CASSPLGYGYTF
j_gene: TRBJ1-5; v_gene: TRBV30; CDR3aa: CAWSGGFQPQHF
j_gene: TRBJ1-6; v_gene: TRBV4-2; CDR3aa: CASSQWTGTRNSPLHF
j_gene: TRBJ1-1; v_gene: TRBV5-1; CDR3aa: CASSLEGVSDTEAFF
j_gene: TRBJ2-1; v_gene: TRBV7-9; CDR3aa: CASSSQSSGRGEQFF
j_gene: TRBJ1-5; v_gene: TRBV29-1; CDR3aa: CSVTGRVGQPQHF
j_gene: TRBJ2-2; v_gene: TRBV11-3; CDR3aa: CASSETGVKTGELFF
j_gene: TRBJ2-3; v_gene: TRBV30; CDR3aa: CAWSALKGDTQYF
j_gene: TRBJ1-3; v_gene: TRBV7-8; CDR3aa: CASSLRISGNTIYF
j_gene: TRBJ2-5; v_gene: TRBV11-3; CDR3aa: CASRQPGQLEETQYF
j_gene: TRBJ1-2; v_gene: TRBV6-5; CDR3aa: CASRGQGADGYTF
j_gene: TRBJ1-2; v_gene: TRBV7-2; CDR3aa: CASSLGPGTTGRGYTF
j_gene: TRBJ1-6; v_gene: TRBV27; CDR3aa: CASRTGGGFNSPLHF
j_gene: TRBJ1-2; v_gene: TRBV6-2/TRBV6-3; CDR3aa: CASSQSASSGYTF
j_gene: TRBJ1-3; v_gene: TRBV18; CDR3aa: CASSPTVWSGNTIYF
j_gene: TRBJ1-2; v_gene: TRBV7-9; CDR3aa: CASSPGTDPLSNYGYTF
j_gene: TRBJ2-5; v_gene: TRBV5-1; CDR3aa: CASSRAGGLWETQYF
j_gene: TRBJ2-7; v_gene: TRBV24-1; CDR3aa: CATSDPPGGSTYEQYF
j_gene: TRBJ2-3; v_gene: TRBV10-3; CDR3aa: CAIREAGASTDTQYF
j_gene: TRBJ1-2; v_gene: TRBV7-9; CDR3aa: CASSLLGPYGYTF
j_gene: TRBJ2-1; v_gene: TRBV24-1; CDR3aa: CATSHRGEYNEQFF
j_gene: TRBJ1-2; v_gene: TRBV12-3/TRBV12-4; CDR3aa: CASRSGTAHDTF
j_gene: TRBJ2-1; v_gene: TRBV27; CDR3aa: CASSLEGFESYNEQFF
j_gene: TRBJ1-2; v_gene: TRBV4-3; CDR3aa: CASSQGGFGYTF
j_gene: TRBJ1-6; v_gene: TRBV5-4; CDR3aa: CASSPRGDGSPLHF
j_gene: TRBJ2-3; v_gene: TRBV6-2/TRBV6-3; CDR3aa: CASSSPGLAVLHTDTQYF
j_gene: TRBJ1-2; v_gene: TRBV19; CDR3aa: CASSPLWRQATNYGYTF
j_gene: TRBJ1-3; v_gene: TRBV7-9; CDR3aa: CASSLTGAGNTIYF
j_gene: TRBJ2-7; v_gene: TRBV6-5; CDR3aa: CASTPVKAGIQQYF